This paragraph reports one TCR beta chain. CDR3 length: 16 amino acids. J gave up 1 base and V 3 bases, and 5 bases lay outside the gene matches. The germline gives CDR1 SGHRS, CDR2 YFSETQ. The repertoire was sequenced with immunoSEQ multiplex PCR; TCRdb's copy has only in-frame clones and lacks some. Of fewer than 300,000 clones listed, about nine tenths are singletons. This sample stems from a study of blood T cell repertoires in COVID-19. The chain is built from TRBV5-1 and TRBJ2-1, with 9 bases aligning to TRBD2. The receptor's source is a woman in her thirties with COVID-19, enrolled during active disease. Material for sequencing was peripheral blood. CDR3: CASSSSSGKSYNEQFF. Written as DNA, the CDR3 is TGCGCCAGCAGCTCTTCTAGCGGGAAATCCTACAATGAGCAGTTCTTC.